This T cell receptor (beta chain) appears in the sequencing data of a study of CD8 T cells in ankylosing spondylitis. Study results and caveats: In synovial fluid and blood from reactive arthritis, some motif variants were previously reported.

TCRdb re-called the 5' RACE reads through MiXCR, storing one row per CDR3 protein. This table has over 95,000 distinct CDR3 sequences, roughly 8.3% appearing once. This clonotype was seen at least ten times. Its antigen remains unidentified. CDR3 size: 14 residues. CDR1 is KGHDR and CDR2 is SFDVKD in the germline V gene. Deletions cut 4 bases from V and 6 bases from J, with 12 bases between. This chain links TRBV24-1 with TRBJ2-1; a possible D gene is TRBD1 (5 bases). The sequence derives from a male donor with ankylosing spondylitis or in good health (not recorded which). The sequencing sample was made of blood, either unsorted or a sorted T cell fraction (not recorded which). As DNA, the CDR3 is TGTGCCACCAGTGACCCCCGGCAGGGCAATGAGCAGTTCTTC. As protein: CATSDPRQGNEQFF.